These T cell receptor beta chains were read from a single sample in a study of blood T cells in healthy people across ages. TCRdb re-called the 5' RACE reads with MiXCR, one entry per CDR3 protein. The sample includes around 1,700,000 distinct CDR3 sequences, under 30% of them seen just once. Sequenced input: blood. These receptors were obtained from a woman in her thirties in good health. CDR3s include the opening cysteine and the closing phenylalanine or tryptophan. The order of the fields is CDR3 length, D gene, J gene, clone size, V gene, CDR3 DNA, CDR3 protein. The D gene is left open where the match is weak. Some rows have no size entry. The others give once, few or many, or a class for an expanded clone.

>15|TRBD2|TRBJ2-7|NA|TRBV12-3/TRBV12-4
TGTGCCAGCAGCCCCCCGGGACTAGGTTCCTACGAGCAGTACTTC
CASSPPGLGSYEQYF
>17|TRBD2|TRBJ2-3|NA|TRBV20-1
TGCAGTGCCCCAGGGACTAGCGGGGGGGCTAGCACAGATACGCAGTATTTT
CSAPGTSGGASTDTQYF
>14|TRBD1|TRBJ1-2|few|TRBV6-6
TGTGCCAGCACCCGTAGGGCAGGGGGCTATGGCTACACCTTC
CASTRRAGGYGYTF
>17|NA|TRBJ2-2|few|TRBV10-1
TGCGCCAGCAGTGAGTCGATCGGAGGCCCCGACACCGGGGAGCTGTTTTTT
CASSESIGGPDTGELFF
>16|NA|TRBJ2-7|NA|TRBV7-9
TGTGCCAGCAACTTAGAGGTGTTGGGGAGGTCCTACGAGCAGTACTTC
CASNLEVLGRSYEQYF
>13|NA|TRBJ2-5|NA|TRBV2
TGTGCCAGCAATTTGGATGTAGGGGAGACCCAGTACTTC
CASNLDVGETQYF
>15|TRBD1|TRBJ1-1|NA|TRBV5-1
TGCGCCGGCAGCAACCGACAGGGCATGAACACTGAAGCTTTCTTT
CAGSNRQGMNTEAFF
>13|NA|TRBJ2-3|NA|TRBV15
TGTGCCACCAGCAGAGATGTAGCGGCTCTGCAGTATTTT
CATSRDVAALQYF
>13|NA|TRBJ2-4|NA|TRBV29-1
TGCAGCGGCCGACCAGACGCCTACAATGGGCAGTACTTC
CSGRPDAYNGQYF
>15|TRBD2|TRBJ2-7|NA|TRBV5-5
TGTGCCAGCAGCTTGTATAGCGGGGGGGCGATCGAGCAGTACTTC
CASSLYSGGAIEQYF
>17|NA|TRBJ1-3|NA|TRBV21-1
TGTGCCAGCAGCCCGTGTGGCAGGGTCTCTTCTGGAAACACCATATATTTT
CASSPCGRVSSGNTIYF
>15|NA|TRBJ2-3|NA|TRBV27
TGTGCCAGCAGACCCCGGGGGACCAACACAGATACGCAGTATTTT
CASRPRGTNTDTQYF
>15|TRBD1|TRBJ2-5|NA|TRBV5-1
TGCGCCAGCAGAGATCCGGGACAGGGCCAAGAGACCCAGTACTTC
CASRDPGQGQETQYF
>13|NA|TRBJ2-3|few|TRBV5-1
TGCGCCAGCGGCCGGGCCCGCAGGGATACGCAGTATTTT
CASGRARRDTQYF
>13|NA|TRBJ2-5|NA|TRBV18
TGTGCCAGCTCAAAGGGATCGGAGGAGACCCAGTACTTC
CASSKGSEETQYF
>19|TRBD2|TRBJ2-7|NA|TRBV7-2
TGTGCCAGCAGCATTCTAGCGGGGGGTGCCCTTAGCTCCTACAATGAGCAGTACTTC
CASSILAGGALSSYNEQYF
>15|TRBD2|TRBJ2-3|few|TRBV20-1
TGCAGTGCCTCCTGGACTAGCGGGGGAGGAGATACGCAGTATTTT
CSASWTSGGGDTQYF
>16|TRBD2|TRBJ2-3|NA|TRBV9
TGTGCCAGCAGCGTACGGCTAGCGGGGGGGAAAGATACGCAGTATTTT
CASSVRLAGGKDTQYF
>17|TRBD2|TRBJ2-7|NA|TRBV27
TGTGCCAGCAGTTTATTCCCACGCCCAGCGGGAGGGAACGAGCAGTACTTC
CASSLFPRPAGGNEQYF
>15|NA|TRBJ2-3|NA|TRBV5-1
TGCGCCAGCAGAGGTTCGTCAGGGTCGACAGATACGCAGTATTTT
CASRGSSGSTDTQYF
>14|NA|TRBJ1-2|few|TRBV28
TGTGCCAGCAGTTTTCTTGTGGGGGGTTATGGCTACACCTTC
CASSFLVGGYGYTF
>14|NA|TRBJ1-5|once|TRBV28
TGTGCCAGCAGTTCCGAAGGAATGGGTCAGCCCCAGCATTTT
CASSSEGMGQPQHF
>15|NA|TRBJ2-2|NA|TRBV28
TGTGCCAGCAGTTTCTCAGGGTGGGGTGCCGGGGAGCTGTTTTTT
CASSFSGWGAGELFF
>14|TRBD2|TRBJ2-7|many|TRBV5-1
TGCGCCAGCCAGACTAGCGGGTCCTCCTACGAGCAGTACTTC
CASQTSGSSYEQYF
>16|NA|TRBJ2-6|NA|TRBV7-6
TGTGCCAGCAGCTTATCAGGAATCTCTGGGGCCAACGTCCTGACTTTC
CASSLSGISGANVLTF
>15|TRBD1|TRBJ1-2|few|TRBV5-1
TGCGCCAGCAGCTCCGCGGGACAGCGACTCTATGGCTACACCTTC
CASSSAGQRLYGYTF
>12|NA|TRBJ2-5|NA|TRBV29-1
TGCAGCGTTGTCGGGAGCTGGGAGACCCAGTACTTC
CSVVGSWETQYF
>15|NA|TRBJ2-3|many|TRBV5-4
TGTGCCAGCAGCTTGTACGGAGGTCCCACAGATATACAGTATTTT
CASSLYGGPTDIQYF
>13|TRBD1|TRBJ2-7|NA|TRBV29-1
TGCAGCGCTAGAGGGGGCGTGAGGGGCGAGCAGTACTTC
CSARGGVRGEQYF
>14|NA|TRBJ1-2|many|TRBV12-3/TRBV12-4
TGTGCCAGCAGCTCCTACAGCTCTAACTATGGCTACACCTTC
CASSSYSSNYGYTF
>18|TRBD1|TRBJ2-5|few|TRBV7-9
TGTGCCAGCAGCTCACCGGGACAGGGACGGTCGTACCAAGAGACCCAGTACTTC
CASSSPGQGRSYQETQYF
>16|TRBD2|TRBJ2-3|NA|TRBV6-2/TRBV6-3
TGTGCCAGCACCTCATCGGGGCGGGGGAGCACAGATACGCAGTATTTT
CASTSSGRGSTDTQYF
>16|NA|TRBJ2-5|NA|TRBV11-2
TGTGCCAGCAGCTTAGTCCCCTTGGGGTTGCGAGAGACCCAGTACTTC
CASSLVPLGLRETQYF
>15|TRBD1|TRBJ1-4|few|TRBV20-1
TGCAGTGCTAGGGGACAGGGGACAACTAATGAAAAACTGTTTTTT
CSARGQGTTNEKLFF
>13|NA|TRBJ1-1|NA|TRBV7-3
TGTGCCAGCAGTAAGGGGGGTTACACTGAAGCTTTCTTT
CASSKGGYTEAFF
>13|TRBD1|TRBJ2-3|few|TRBV10-3
TGTGCCATCAGGACAGGGCCAACAGATACGCAGTATTTT
CAIRTGPTDTQYF
>15|TRBD2|TRBJ2-1|NA|TRBV20-1
TGCAGTGCTAGGGGATTCCGGGGGGGCGGCGATGAGCAGTTCTTC
CSARGFRGGGDEQFF
>16|NA|TRBJ2-7|few|TRBV6-1
TGTGCCAGCAGTGGCCCCTTCAAATTATCGTCGTACGAGCAGTACTTC
CASSGPFKLSSYEQYF
>14|TRBD2|TRBJ2-5|many|TRBV10-2
TGCGCCACCACGGGGGGGCCGGTCGGCGAGACCCAGTACTTC
CATTGGPVGETQYF
>14|NA|TRBJ2-3|NA|TRBV7-6
TGTGCCAGCAGCTTGTCCGAGACCCCTTGGAGGCAGTATTTT
CASSLSETPWRQYF
>13|NA|TRBJ2-1|few|TRBV2
TGTGCCAGCAGGAAGAGGTCTCAAGAGACCCAGTTCTTC
CASRKRSQETQFF
>15|NA|TRBJ2-2|NA|TRBV20-1
TGCAGTGCTCCTTCGGGCGCCCCGAACACCGGGGAGCTGTTTTTT
CSAPSGAPNTGELFF
>15|NA|TRBJ2-1|few|TRBV25-1
TGTGCCAGCAGTGACTACGGGAGCCGCGGGAATGAGCAGTTCTTC
CASSDYGSRGNEQFF
>17|NA|TRBJ2-1|many|TRBV29-1
TGCAGCGTTGGTCGGAGGCACTCCCTTTTCTCCTACAATGAGCAGTTCTTC
CSVGRRHSLFSYNEQFF
>17|NA|TRBJ1-2|NA|TRBV27
TGTGCCAGTAGTTTTGGCCCGGGGGCGAGTAGGTCGGCGGGCTACACCTTC
CASSFGPGASRSAGYTF
>12|NA|TRBJ2-7|many|TRBV6-5
TGTGCCAGCAGCTCCGACAGTTCCGAGCAGTACTTC
CASSSDSSEQYF
>13|TRBD2|TRBJ2-5|many|TRBV12-3/TRBV12-4
TGTGCCAGCAAAGAGGGAGGGAGAGAGACCCAGTACTTC
CASKEGGRETQYF
>15|NA|TRBJ1-2|few|TRBV4-1
TGCGCCAGCAGCCAAGACCCGTCCCTCGGAAATGGCTACACCTTC
CASSQDPSLGNGYTF
>15|NA|TRBJ1-1|few|TRBV6-6
TGTGCCAGCAGTCCCATGGCGGCCATGAACACTGAAGCTTTCTTT
CASSPMAAMNTEAFF
>15|TRBD1|TRBJ1-4|NA|TRBV6-5
TGTGCCAGCAGACGGACAGGGGGCGCGGGTGAAAAACTGTTTTTT
CASRRTGGAGEKLFF
>15|NA|TRBJ2-5|NA|TRBV7-9
TGTGCCACCACGAGTAGGAGCGGAACCCAAGAGACCCAGTACTTC
CATTSRSGTQETQYF
>16|NA|TRBJ2-1|few|TRBV24-1
TGTGCCACCAGTGATTCTCAGGGTGAGAGGCACAATGAGCAGTTCTTC
CATSDSQGERHNEQFF
>19|TRBD1|TRBJ1-3|few|TRBV15
TGTGCCACCAGCAGAGTACTAAGACAGGGGGTCCCCTCTGGAAACACCAGATATTTT
CATSRVLRQGVPSGNTRYF